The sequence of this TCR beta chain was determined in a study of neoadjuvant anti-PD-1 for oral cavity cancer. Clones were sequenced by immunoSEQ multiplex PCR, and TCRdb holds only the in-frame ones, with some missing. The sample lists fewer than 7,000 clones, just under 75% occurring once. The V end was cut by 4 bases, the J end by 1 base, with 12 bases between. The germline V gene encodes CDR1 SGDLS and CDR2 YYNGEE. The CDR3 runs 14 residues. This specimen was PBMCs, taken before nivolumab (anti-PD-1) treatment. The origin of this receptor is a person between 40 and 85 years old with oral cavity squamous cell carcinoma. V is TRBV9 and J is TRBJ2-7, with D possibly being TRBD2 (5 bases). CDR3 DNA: TGTGCCAGCAGCCCCAGGACTTTTTCCTACGAGCAGTACTTC. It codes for CASSPRTFSYEQYF.